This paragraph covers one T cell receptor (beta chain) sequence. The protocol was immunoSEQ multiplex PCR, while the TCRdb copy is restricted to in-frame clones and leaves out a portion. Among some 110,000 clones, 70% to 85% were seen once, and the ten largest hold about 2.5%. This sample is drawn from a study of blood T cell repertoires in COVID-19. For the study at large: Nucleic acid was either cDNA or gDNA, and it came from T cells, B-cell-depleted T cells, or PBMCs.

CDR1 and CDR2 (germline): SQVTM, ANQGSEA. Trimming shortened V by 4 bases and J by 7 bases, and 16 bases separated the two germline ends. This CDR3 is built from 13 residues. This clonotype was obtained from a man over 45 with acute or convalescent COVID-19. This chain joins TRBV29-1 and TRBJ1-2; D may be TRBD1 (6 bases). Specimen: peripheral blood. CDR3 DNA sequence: TGCAGCGTTGTTGGGCGACAGGTTCCTGGCTACACCTTC. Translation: CSVVGRQVPGYTF. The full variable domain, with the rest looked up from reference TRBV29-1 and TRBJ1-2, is SAVISQKPSRDICQRGTSLTIQCQVDSQVTMMFWYRQQPGQSLTLIATANQGSEATYESGFVIDKFPISRPNLTFSTLTVSNMSPEDSSIYLCSVVGRQVPGYTFGSGTRLTVV.